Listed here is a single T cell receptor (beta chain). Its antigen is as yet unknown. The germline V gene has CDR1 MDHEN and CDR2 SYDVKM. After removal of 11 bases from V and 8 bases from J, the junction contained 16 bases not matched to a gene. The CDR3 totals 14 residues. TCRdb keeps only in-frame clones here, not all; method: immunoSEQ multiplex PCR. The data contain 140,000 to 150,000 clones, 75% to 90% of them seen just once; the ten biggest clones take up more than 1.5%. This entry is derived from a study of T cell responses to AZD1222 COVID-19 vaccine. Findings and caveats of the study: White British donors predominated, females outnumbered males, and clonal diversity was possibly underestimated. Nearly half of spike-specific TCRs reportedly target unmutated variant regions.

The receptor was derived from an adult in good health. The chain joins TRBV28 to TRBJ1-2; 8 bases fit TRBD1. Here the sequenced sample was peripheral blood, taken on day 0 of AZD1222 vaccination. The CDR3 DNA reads TGTGCCGGGTGGTCAGGGGGCGATGTACGGGGCTACACCTTC. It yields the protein CAGWSGGDVRGYTF.